Below are 24 T cell receptor beta chains sequenced from a single sample in a study of T cell responses to AZD1222 COVID-19 vaccine. Sequencing was performed with immunoSEQ multiplex PCR; in TCRdb, only in-frame clones are kept and a portion is missing. Of around 250,000 clones listed, approximately 93% are singletons. The sample here was peripheral blood, taken on day 0 of AZD1222 vaccination. Every receptor here comes from an adult in good health.

The V call is TRBV5-1, the J call TRBJ1-5; 10 bases line up with TRBD1. The V gene end was trimmed by 5 bases and the J gene end by 6 bases; junction bases not matched to a gene: 8. Germline assignment: CDR1 SGHRS and CDR2 YFSETQ. The CDR3 covers 15 residues. This CDR3 reads CASSSGTGAGQPQHF. The CDR3 coding sequence is TGCGCCAGCAGTTCCGGGACAGGGGCGGGTCAGCCCCAGCATTTT.

The chain has TRBV6-5 and TRBJ2-6; tentative D call: TRBD1 (6 bases). CDR1 is MNHEY and CDR2 is SVGAGI in the germline V gene. The CDR3 has 14 residues. V shed 7 bases and J shed 4 bases, with 11 bases lying between them. In DNA, the CDR3 is TGTGCCAGCACCAGGGGTGCAGGGGCCAACGTCCTGACTTTC. It is translated as CASTRGAGANVLTF.

The V gene is TRBV27, the J gene TRBJ2-7, with TRBD2 as a possible D gene (7 bases). This CDR3 contains 15 residues. The germline V gene encodes CDR1 MNHEY and CDR2 SMNVEV (reference sequence). V gave up 1 base and J gave up 0 bases, with 10 bases separating them. CDR3 nucleotide sequence: TGTGCCAGCAGTTTATGGGGAGGGGGCTCCTACGAGCAGTACTTC. Translating gives CASSLWGGGSYEQYF.

V is TRBV7-8 and J is TRBJ2-1; 9 bases align to TRBD2. Germline V gene sequence: CDR1 SGHVS, CDR2 FQNEAQ. The J segment lost 2 bases and the V segment lost 0 bases, leaving 14 bases of the junction unmatched. The CDR3 runs to 20 residues. The CDR3, as DNA: TGTGCCAGCAGCTTAGCGTTTAGGACTAGCGAGGGGAAGCCCTACAATGAGCAGTTCTTC. This translates into CASSLAFRTSEGKPYNEQFF.

The chain couples TRBV5-4 to TRBJ1-6; a possible D gene is TRBD1 (6 bases). Trimming removed 4 bases from V and 2 bases from J, with 16 bases in between. The CDR3 extends over 17 amino acids. Germline V gene data show CDR1 as SGHNT and CDR2 as YYREEE (reference sequence). The CDR3 DNA is TGTGCCAGCAGCCCCTCCTCGGGGGCCACCTATAATTCACCCCTCCACTTT. It is translated as CASSPSSGATYNSPLHF. Together with reference TRBV5-4 and TRBJ1-6, the CDR3 gives the full variable domain: ETGVTQSPTHLIKTRGQQVTLRCSSQSGHNTVSWYQQALGQGPQFIFQYYREEENGRGNFPPRFSGLQFPNYSSELNVNALELDDSALYLCASSPSSGATYNSPLHFGNGTRLTVT.

This clone was detected a few times. The chain links TRBV2 to TRBJ1-4; no definite D call. The CDR3 spans 12 residues. Germline CDR1 is SNHLY and CDR2 is FYNNEI. V dropped 1 base and J dropped 10 bases, with 7 bases sitting between them. The CDR3 region is CASSEEAGKLFF. The DNA of the CDR3 is TGTGCCAGCAGTGAAGAGGCGGGAAAACTGTTTTTT.

This chain uses TRBV5-1 with TRBJ2-5; tentative D call: TRBD2 (6 bases). Trimming removed 4 bases at V and 4 bases at J, with 14 bases between. The germline V gene encodes CDR1 SGHRS and CDR2 YFSETQ. This CDR3 has 14 amino acids. CDR3 in amino acids: CASSQVMEGETQYF. The DNA for the CDR3 is TGCGCCAGCAGCCAGGTAATGGAGGGAGAGACCCAGTACTTC.

This chain links TRBV5-1 with TRBJ1-4; D remains unclear. The CDR3 is 14 residues long. V was trimmed by 6 bases and J by 2 bases, leaving 11 bases between them. Germline V CDR1 and CDR2: SGHRS, YFSETQ. This chain's CDR3 is CASKSAATNEKLFF. CDR3 in DNA: TGCGCCAGCAAATCGGCGGCTACTAATGAAAAACTGTTTTTT.

V and J are TRBV18 and TRBJ2-7, with 11 bases that match TRBD2. V was clipped by 3 bases and J by 2 bases; unmatched bases: 3. This CDR3 is 15 amino acids long. Germline V gives CDR1 KGHSH, CDR2 LQKENI. The CDR3 DNA reads TGTGCCAGCTCACCTGGACTAGCGGGTGCCTACGAGCAGTACTTC. Translating it yields CASSPGLAGAYEQYF.

J is TRBJ1-1 and V is TRBV27; no firm D call. The V end was cut by 8 bases, the J end by 0 bases, with 16 bases between. Germline CDR1 reads MNHEY; CDR2 reads SMNVEV (reference sequence). The CDR3 covers 15 residues. The chain's CDR3 is CASLGSSTLNTEAFF. CDR3 bases: TGTGCCAGCCTCGGGTCGTCTACGTTGAACACTGAAGCTTTCTTT.

The rearrangement uses TRBV7-9 and TRBJ1-1; a weak D match, TRBD1 (5 bases). Germline loops: CDR1 SEHNR, CDR2 FQNEAQ (reference sequence). CDR3 length: 15 amino acids. Trimming left V 6 bases short and J 0 bases short, with 14 bases between. CDR3 sequence (DNA): TGTGCCAGCAGACCACCCGGGACCATGAACACTGAAGCTTTCTTT. Translated, it gives CASRPPGTMNTEAFF.

V usage is TRBV14 and J usage is TRBJ1-2; the D gene is possibly TRBD1 (6 bases). The germline V and J ends were trimmed by 5 bases and 10 bases, with 11 bases remaining between them. This CDR3 is built from 11 residues. Germline values: CDR1 SGHDN, CDR2 FVKESK. This CDR3 reads CASSRGADYTF. DNA for the CDR3: TGTGCCAGCAGCAGGGGGGCGGACTACACCTTC.

J is TRBJ1-5 and V is TRBV6-2 or TRBV6-3, with 8 bases matching TRBD1. The CDR3 length is 17 residues. The germline V gene encodes CDR1 MNHEY and CDR2 SVGEGT. Losses at the gene ends were 2 bases for V and 1 base for J; bases not matched to a gene: 7. For the CDR3, the DNA is TGTGCCAGCAGTTACCGCCTTGACAGGGGAAGCAATCAGCCCCAGCATTTT. Its protein is CASSYRLDRGSNQPQHF.

This chain connects TRBV7-6 to TRBJ2-3, with no clear D. Germline CDR1 SGHVS, CDR2 FNYEAQ. The CDR3 has 14 residues. Trimming removed 5 bases from V and 2 bases from J, with 11 bases in between. The CDR3 DNA is TGTGCCAGCAGCCCCGCGCGGTTCACAGATACGCAGTATTTT. It encodes CASSPARFTDTQYF.

This chain joins TRBV21-1 and TRBJ1-2. TRBV21-1 has pseudogene status. The CDR3 sequence is 18 residues long. The CDR3 DNA reads TGTGCCAGCAGCATAAAGCGGGGGGAGGGAAAGGATCACTATGGCTACACCTTC. Residues: CASSIKRGEGKDHYGYTF.

The chain recombines TRBV28 with TRBJ1-2; D is possibly TRBD1 (5 bases). The CDR3 loop spans 14 amino acids. The V end was cut by 6 bases, the J end by 8 bases, with 19 bases between. The germline CDR1 and CDR2 sequences are MDHEN and SYDVKM. CDR3 sequence: CASSPRVDFFGYTF. CDR3 sequence (DNA): TGTGCCAGCAGCCCCAGGGTTGACTTTTTCGGCTACACCTTC.

This clone was detected once. V usage is TRBV28 and J usage is TRBJ1-2; 9 bases match TRBD1. This CDR3 region has 15 residues. CDR1 and CDR2 (germline): MDHEN, SYDVKM. Trimming took 5 bases from V and 6 from J; bases not matched to a gene: 10. The CDR3 nucleotides are TGTGCCAGCAGTCCCAAATACAGGGGGCGTGATGGCTACACCTTC. This gives the protein CASSPKYRGRDGYTF.

The chain couples TRBV7-9 to TRBJ2-7; D possibly corresponds to TRBD1 (6 bases). This CDR3 comprises 14 residues. CDR1 is SEHNR and CDR2 is FQNEAQ in the germline V gene (reference sequence). Trimming removed 5 bases at V and 7 bases at J, with 18 bases between. The CDR3 loop is CASSPLGGIWEQYF. The CDR3 coding sequence is TGTGCCAGCAGCCCCCTTGGGGGCATTTGGGAGCAGTACTTC.

V and J are TRBV18 and TRBJ2-1, with TRBD2 as a possible D gene (6 bases). Germline loops: CDR1 KGHSH, CDR2 LQKENI. The CDR3 is 13 residues long. Trimming left V 6 bases short and J 3 bases short, with 9 bases between. The CDR3 nucleotides read TGTGCCAGCTCGCTCGGGGGCTACAATGAGCAGTTCTTC. Translation: CASSLGGYNEQFF. Full variable domain (missing parts from reference TRBV18 and TRBJ2-1): NAGVMQNPRHLVRRRGQEARLRCSPMKGHSHVYWYRQLPEEGLKFMVYLQKENIIDESGMPKERFSAEFPKEGPSILRIQQVVRGDSAAYFCASSLGGYNEQFFGPGTRLTVL.

The chain employs TRBV4-2 and TRBJ1-4, with TRBD1 as a possible D gene (6 bases). Looked up from germline, CDR1 is LGHNA and CDR2 is YNFKEQ. This CDR3 has 15 residues. V lost 0 bases, J lost 7 bases, and 12 bases lay in between. The CDR3 loop is CASSQDRAGVEKLFF. As DNA, the CDR3 is TGTGCCAGCAGCCAAGATCGGGCAGGGGTTGAAAAACTGTTTTTT.

The chain uses TRBV11-2 and TRBJ1-4, with no clear D. Deletions cut 7 bases from V and 7 bases from J, with 7 bases between. The CDR3 contains 11 residues. Germline-derived CDR1 and CDR2 are SGHAT and FQNNGV. The CDR3 sequence is CASTSGEKLFF. DNA for the CDR3: TGTGCCAGCACTTCTGGTGAAAAACTGTTTTTT.

The chain is built from TRBV18 and TRBJ2-2, with D perhaps matching TRBD1 (6 bases). CDR1 and CDR2 (germline): KGHSH, LQKENI. Trimming took 4 bases from V and 0 from J, leaving 12 bases between them. This CDR3 spans 16 amino acids. CDR3 DNA: TGTGCCAGCTCACTAACAGGGTCCCCGAACACCGGGGAGCTGTTTTTT. Residues: CASSLTGSPNTGELFF.

The rearrangement links TRBV16 to TRBJ2-3; 7 nucleotides agree with TRBD2. Trimming cost V 7 bases and J 2 bases; bases outside gene matches: 6. The CDR3 consists of 14 residues. Germline CDR1 reads KGHSY; CDR2 reads FQNENV. The CDR3 region has the DNA TGTGCCAGCATCCCGCGGGGGTTCACAGATACGCAGTATTTT. This encodes CASIPRGFTDTQYF.

V and J are TRBV5-1 and TRBJ2-1; no reliable D call. The CDR3 totals 16 residues. Between the trimmed V and J ends, which lost 0 bases and 0 bases, there was a span of 10 bases. Germline-derived CDR1 and CDR2 are SGHRS and YFSETQ. The CDR3 reads CASSLGGEASYNEQFF. In DNA form, the CDR3 reads TGCGCCAGCAGCTTGGGTGGGGAAGCCTCCTACAATGAGCAGTTCTTC.